The entry below describes one TCR beta chain. A sample-barcoded 5' primer and a J-beta primer mix were used in a second PCR of about 7 to 12 cycles. Unique molecular identifiers of 12 random nucleotides labeled each cDNA. TCRdb recomputed calls from the 5' RACE reads with MiXCR, one row per CDR3 protein. The top ten clones hold less than 9% of a sample with hundreds of thousands of distinct CDR3 sequences, 24% of them seen once. The record originates from a study of blood T cells in healthy people across ages. CDR1 is MNHEY and CDR2 is SMNVEV in the germline V gene (reference sequence). The trim removed 5 bases at V and 9 bases at J, leaving 12 bases unmatched. The CDR3 consists of 14 residues. This same sample was also taken into another study, of T cells of mothers and their children. That paper states: Amplification in the second PCR used the M1S primer, which added sample barcodes and 2-4 random nucleotides. Overlap measured in related mother-child pairs was slightly, non-significantly higher than in unrelated pairs.

The TCR was taken from a boy between 10 and 17 years old in good health. The sample comprised blood. The chain uses TRBV27 and TRBJ2-5, with 7 bases fitting TRBD2. CDR3 sequence reads: CASSSSSGPVPQYF. The CDR3 DNA reads as TGTGCCAGCAGTAGTTCTAGCGGCCCAGTTCCCCAGTACTTC.